This T cell receptor beta chain was obtained from a study of shared clonotypes between healthy human individuals. Whole-study results and caveats: Lower generation probabilities were found for non-shared clonotypes than for those shared by all four donors. Across a handful of donors, naive CD4 shared around 5%, naive CD8 around 3.5%, memory CD4 roughly 2.2%, memory CD8 about 0.38%.

Recent vaccinations or acute infections were absent in the healthy HIV-negative adult donors. Sequencing was performed with immunoSEQ multiplex PCR; in TCRdb, only in-frame clones are kept and a portion is missing. The sample has millions of clones, just over 90% seen once. The CDR3 has 14 amino acids. Between the trimmed V and J ends, which lost 2 bases and 7 bases, there was a span of 12 bases. Germline V gene sequence: CDR1 MDHEN, CDR2 SYDVKM. A note on this clone: The antigen remains undetermined.

Sequenced material: naive CD4+ T cells sorted from blood. Sample subset: CD45RA+ positively selected. The chain couples TRBV28 to TRBJ1-3, with D perhaps matching TRBD1 (6 bases). This sequence was found in a man aged 18 to 35 in good health. The CDR3 coding sequence is TGTGCCAGCAGTTTACAGGGGTGGTCTAACACCATATATTTT. Encoded protein: CASSLQGWSNTIYF.